One and the same sample provided the 18 T cell receptor beta chains below, sequenced in a study of T-cell memory formation after mild COVID-19. TCRdb re-derived calls from the 5' RACE reads in MiXCR, one entry per CDR3 protein. The table includes hundreds of thousands of distinct CDR3 sequences, about 20% detected once. The material sequenced was PBMCs or a T cell subset sorted from them (not recorded which). Every receptor here comes from an adult woman who had mild COVID-19 (a few samples of this study predate the infection). Cell type and time point are not known.

The chain employs TRBV20-1 and TRBJ1-2; D unresolved. This CDR3 region has 12 residues. Deletions cut 1 base from V and 8 bases from J, with 11 bases between. CDR1 is DFQATT, CDR2 SNEGSKA, per germline (reference sequence). CDR3 sequence (DNA): TGCAGTGCTAGAGGACAAACGGGAGGCTACACCTTC. It specifies CSARGQTGGYTF.

This clonotype occurred a few times. The chain uses TRBV20-1 and TRBJ2-1; 9 bases are shared with TRBD2. Trimming at V came to 0 bases and at J to 7 bases, leaving 4 bases not matched to a gene. The germline gives CDR1 DFQATT, CDR2 SNEGSKA (reference sequence). The CDR3 contains 14 residues. The CDR3 region is CSARDTSGLNEQFF. The CDR3 DNA reads as TGCAGTGCTAGAGATACTAGCGGGCTTAATGAGCAGTTCTTC.

This clonotype was seen a few times. The rearrangement uses TRBV4-3 and TRBJ2-6, with D perhaps being TRBD1 or TRBD2 (5 bases each). Germline V gives CDR1 LGHNA, CDR2 YSLEER. V dropped 0 bases and J dropped 4 bases, with 13 bases sitting between them. The CDR3 is 17 amino acids. CDR3 DNA sequence: TGCGCCAGCAGCCAAGATCGGGGCCCGCCCGGGGCCAACGTCCTGACTTTC. Residues: CASSQDRGPPGANVLTF.

This chain uses TRBV7-9 with TRBJ2-7; unclear D gene. From germline, CDR1 is SEHNR and CDR2 FQNEAQ (reference sequence). V gave up 1 base and J gave up 6 bases, with 10 bases separating them. The CDR3 totals 13 residues. CDR3 sequence reads: CASSLDPMPEQYF. DNA for the CDR3: TGTGCCAGCAGCTTAGACCCTATGCCCGAGCAGTACTTC.

This sequence joins TRBV14 and TRBJ1-2; no firm D call. The CDR3 extends over 13 amino acids. Germline-derived CDR1 and CDR2 are SGHDN and FVKESK. The V end lost 4 bases, the J end lost 7 bases, and 13 bases lay between the germline ends. The CDR3 DNA is TGTGCCAGCAGCCCCCAGAAAATCAGTGGCTACACCTTC. This gives the protein CASSPQKISGYTF.

The genes are TRBV7-2 and TRBJ2-1; 9 nucleotides line up with TRBD2. This CDR3 spans 14 amino acids. The trim removed 4 bases at V and 8 bases at J, leaving 6 bases unmatched. Germline lookup yields CDR1 SGHTA and CDR2 FQGNSA. The CDR3 bases are TGTGCCAGCAGCTCCGGGACTAGCCCGGATGAGCAGTTCTTC. Translating gives CASSSGTSPDEQFF.

This chain uses TRBV12-3 or TRBV12-4 with TRBJ1-6; a possible D gene is TRBD1 (5 bases). The CDR3 extends over 14 amino acids. Trimming took 6 bases from V and 7 from J, leaving 13 bases between them. The CDR3 sequence is CASRPGGGNSPLHF. CDR3 nucleotide sequence: TGTGCCAGCAGGCCCGGGGGAGGAAATTCACCCCTCCACTTT.

This clonotype has more than one count but fewer than ten. V usage is TRBV27 and J usage is TRBJ2-7; 15 nucleotides align to TRBD2. V shed 5 bases and J 2 bases; nucleotides not matched to a gene: 7. The CDR3 totals 17 residues. Germline lookup yields CDR1 MNHEY and CDR2 SMNVEV (reference sequence). DNA for the CDR3: TGTGCCAGCAGTCGGGGACTAGCGGGGGGAGAAACCTACGAGCAGTACTTC. Amino acid sequence: CASSRGLAGGETYEQYF.

The chain recombines TRBV6-2 or TRBV6-3 with TRBJ2-1, with D perhaps TRBD1 (6 bases). This CDR3 is built from 14 residues. Germline lookup yields CDR1 MNHEY and CDR2 SVGEGT. V was pared by 2 bases and J by 7 bases, with 12 bases between. CDR3 loop: CASSYPGTLNEQFF. The CDR3 DNA is TGTGCCAGCAGTTACCCCGGGACATTAAATGAGCAGTTCTTC.

The gene calls are TRBV4-1 and TRBJ1-2, with no clear D. There are 14 residues in the CDR3. The germline gives CDR1 MGHRA, CDR2 YSYEKL. V lost 0 bases to trimming and J lost 4 bases, with 9 bases between them. CDR3 nucleotides: TGCGCCAGCAGCCAAGAGGTTCTCATCTATGGCTACACCTTC. This gives the protein CASSQEVLIYGYTF.

This clonotype was seen a handful of times. This rearrangement joins TRBV30 to TRBJ2-5; TRBD1 is a possible D gene (5 bases). V shed 1 base and J shed 7 bases, with 13 bases lying between them. Germline V gene data show CDR1 as GTSNPN and CDR2 as SVGIG (reference sequence). The CDR3 loop spans 13 amino acids. DNA for the CDR3: TGTGCCTGGAGTGAGCAAGGCCAGGGGACCCAGTACTTC. Protein sequence: CAWSEQGQGTQYF.

This clonotype was counted ten times or more. This rearrangement joins TRBV5-5 to TRBJ1-5, with D possibly matching TRBD1 (5 bases). Germline V gene sequence: CDR1 SGHKS, CDR2 YYEKEE (reference sequence). Trimming stripped 2 bases from V and 9 bases from J, with 18 bases between. The CDR3 runs to 15 residues. The CDR3 is CASSLYRDSPRPQHF. The DNA for the CDR3 is TGTGCCAGCAGCTTATACCGGGACTCCCCCAGGCCCCAGCATTTT.

This chain joins TRBV7-2 and TRBJ2-5, with D tentatively TRBD2 (5 bases). V was trimmed by 1 base and J by 5 bases, leaving 11 bases between them. Germline lookup yields CDR1 SGHTA and CDR2 FQGNSA. The length of the CDR3 is 14 residues. The CDR3 DNA reads as TGTGCCAGCAGCTTAGGACACTGGGAGGAGACCCAGTACTTC. It translates to CASSLGHWEETQYF.

The chain has TRBV5-6 and TRBJ2-3, with 8 bases lining up with TRBD1. This CDR3 is built from 14 residues. The germline CDR1 and CDR2 sequences are SGHDT and YYEEEE. V shed 4 bases and J 4 bases; nucleotides not matched to a gene: 5. DNA of the CDR3: TGTGCCAGCAGCGGACAGGGTGAGGCAGATACGCAGTATTTT. Amino acids: CASSGQGEADTQYF.

This clonotype showed up many times. The chain couples TRBV7-9 to TRBJ2-7, with D uncertain. The CDR3 length is 14 residues. CDR1 and CDR2 (germline): SEHNR, FQNEAQ (reference sequence). Trimming took off 2 bases at V and 2 bases at J, with 10 bases between the two ends. The CDR3 DNA follows: TGTGCCAGCAGCTTAACAGACGGTCCCTACGAGCAGTACTTC. It specifies CASSLTDGPYEQYF.

This clonotype was counted only a few times. V and J are TRBV9 and TRBJ2-1; weak D call: TRBD2 (6 bases). Germline V gives CDR1 SGDLS, CDR2 YYNGEE. V lost 0 bases and J 7 bases, leaving 14 bases between the germline ends. The CDR3 totals 15 residues. In DNA form, the CDR3 reads TGTGCCAGCAGCGTAGTGTCGGGAGCCGTGAATGAGCAGTTCTTC. It encodes CASSVVSGAVNEQFF.

The chain carries TRBV12-3 or TRBV12-4 and TRBJ2-3; D not certain. Trimming removed 7 bases at V and 5 bases at J, with 4 bases between. This CDR3 contains 10 residues. The CDR3 is CASNGDTQYF. The CDR3 nucleotides are TGTGCCAGCAATGGAGATACGCAGTATTTT.

This chain uses TRBV5-6 with TRBJ2-2; D call uncertain. The ends were cut back, 1 base at V and 4 bases at J, with 8 bases in the middle. Germline CDR1 SGHDT, CDR2 YYEEEE. This CDR3 contains 14 residues. CDR3 residues: CASSLYIITGELFF. CDR3 coding DNA: TGTGCCAGCAGCTTGTACATCATCACCGGGGAGCTGTTTTTT.